The subject of this entry is one T cell receptor (beta chain). Its matching antigen is unknown. A multiplex PCR was run with 60 Vbeta primers and 13 Jbeta primers. In the study's own analysis: Later reanalysis found 80 million or so unique TCR beta chains, some 10 million of them shared. Using immunoSEQ multiplex PCR, the repertoire was profiled, and TCRdb retains in-frame clones only, with some absent. V and J calls and clone size follow that table, whereas D and trimming were derived from the DNA. The sample spans 40,000 to 65,000 clones; the ten largest clones claim about 24%. Losses at the gene ends were 4 bases for V and 5 bases for J; bases not matched to a gene: 1. The CDR3 loop spans 12 amino acids. Germline-derived CDR1 and CDR2 are SEHNR and FQNEAQ (reference sequence). This record belongs to a study of cytomegalovirus exposure and HLA in healthy donors. As for the study in general: Samples from HLA-typed donors yielded about 80 million unique TCRs in an early data release. General observations from the study: Across donors, most TCRs were seen rarely, yet some public ones were widespread.

The material sequenced was PBMCs. This chain uses TRBV7-9 with TRBJ2-5, with 7 nucleotides matching TRBD2. The clonotype originates from a man between 40 and 49 years old in good health and CMV-seropositive. In nucleotides, the CDR3 is TGTGCCAGCAGCTCCGGGGGGGAGACCCAGTACTTC. Encoded protein: CASSSGGETQYF.